The 18 T cell receptor beta chains below were found in one sample sequenced in a study of T cells after yellow fever vaccination. Each CDR3 protein gets one entry after TCRdb re-called the 5' RACE reads with MiXCR. Of some 560,000 distinct CDR3 sequences in the sample, 15% to 20% were seen once. Sequenced material: PBMCs, taken 15 days after the yellow fever booster vaccination. The receptors derive from a man aged 30 to 39 who received the YFV17D yellow fever vaccine.

This rearrangement joins TRBV20-1 to TRBJ2-1; 7 bases line up with TRBD2. Germline-derived CDR1 and CDR2 are DFQATT and SNEGSKA (reference sequence). The CDR3 extends over 13 amino acids. V shed 6 bases, J shed 14 bases, and the junction held 16 bases outside the gene matches. The CDR3 sequence: CSARQPGLPHEFF. The CDR3 coding sequence is TGCAGTGCCCGCCAACCGGGACTACCCCACGAGTTCTTC.

This clonotype showed up just a few times. The gene calls are TRBV14 and TRBJ2-1, with no clear D. CDR1 is SGHDN, CDR2 FVKESK, per germline. The V and J ends lost 0 bases and 9 bases respectively, with 12 bases between them. The CDR3 is 14 residues long. The chain's CDR3 is CASSQDFGKSEQFF. CDR3 coding DNA: TGTGCCAGCAGCCAAGACTTTGGTAAGAGTGAGCAGTTCTTC.

This clonotype has more than one count but fewer than ten. This chain joins TRBV2 and TRBJ2-1; TRBD2 agrees at 9 bases. Germline assignment: CDR1 SNHLY and CDR2 FYNNEI. The CDR3 length is 12 residues. V lost 10 bases to trimming and J lost 13 bases; unmatched junction nucleotides: 11. CDR3 DNA: TGTGCCATCCCACGGCGGGGGGGTCAACAGTTCTTC. Amino acid sequence: CAIPRRGGQQFF.

This sequence joins TRBV9 and TRBJ2-6, with D perhaps TRBD2 (6 bases). Germline values: CDR1 SGDLS, CDR2 YYNGEE. V dropped 3 bases and J dropped 0 bases, with 13 bases sitting between them. CDR3 length: 17 amino acids. The chain's CDR3 is CASSESGLGSGANVLTF. CDR3 in DNA: TGTGCCAGCAGCGAGTCGGGACTGGGCTCTGGGGCCAACGTCCTGACTTTC. Together with reference TRBV9 and TRBJ2-6, the CDR3 gives the full variable domain: DSGVTQTPKHLITATGQRVTLRCSPRSGDLSVYWYQQSLDQGLQFLIQYYNGEERAKGNILERFSAQQFPDLHSELNLSSLELGDSALYFCASSESGLGSGANVLTFGAGSRLTVL.

The chain combines TRBV15 with TRBJ2-1; D may be TRBD2 (5 bases). With 3 bases removed from V and 3 bases from J, the gap between germline ends came to 12 bases. Germline values: CDR1 LNHNV, CDR2 YYDKDF (reference sequence). CDR3 size: 15 residues. The CDR3 nucleotides are TGTGCCACCAGCAGGGACTCTAGATTCTACAATGAGCAGTTCTTC. Its translation: CATSRDSRFYNEQFF.

This clonotype was counted between two and nine times. The chain recombines TRBV10-1 with TRBJ2-1; 11 bases map to TRBD2. CDR3 length: 13 residues. Germline loops: CDR1 WNHNN, CDR2 SYGVQD (reference sequence). V was clipped by 4 bases and J by 9 bases; unmatched bases: 2. CDR3 in DNA: TGCGCCAGCAGTGGACTAGCGGGATCTGAGCAGTTCTTC. It specifies CASSGLAGSEQFF.

The sample holds many counts of this clonotype. The gene calls are TRBV7-9 and TRBJ1-1; D is unclear. V lost 2 bases, J lost 1 base, and 5 bases lay in between. From germline, CDR1 is SEHNR and CDR2 FQNEAQ (reference sequence). The length of the CDR3 is 13 residues. CDR3: CASSLPGNTEAFF. The CDR3 DNA reads TGTGCCAGCAGCTTACCAGGGAACACTGAAGCTTTCTTT.

The rearrangement joins TRBV23-1 to TRBJ1-5, with TRBD1 matching 7 bases. TRBV23-1 is known as an ORF, though its function is uncertain. Trimming at V came to 0 bases and at J to 4 bases, leaving 9 bases not matched to a gene. This CDR3 spans 17 amino acids. In DNA, the CDR3 is TGCGCCAGCAGTCAATCAAACAGGGGATCCACAAATCAGCCCCAGCATTTT. Amino acid sequence: CASSQSNRGSTNQPQHF.

This chain joins TRBV20-1 and TRBJ2-7; TRBD2 agrees at 13 bases. Trimming removed 5 bases from V and 4 bases from J; junction bases left unmatched: 5. There are 14 residues in the CDR3. Germline V gene lookup returns CDR1 DFQATT and CDR2 SNEGSKA (reference sequence). The CDR3 nucleotides read TGCAGTGCTGGGACTAGCGGGGCAGGGTACGAGCAGTACTTC. It specifies CSAGTSGAGYEQYF.

The J gene is TRBJ2-1, the V gene TRBV7-2; 8 bases map to TRBD2. Germline values: CDR1 SGHTA, CDR2 FQGNSA. The CDR3 consists of 17 residues. After removal of 5 bases from V and 9 bases from J, the junction contained 18 bases not matched to a gene. This chain's CDR3 is CASSGRPGTRIRGEQFF. CDR3 bases: TGTGCCAGCAGCGGAAGACCCGGGACTAGAATCCGAGGTGAGCAGTTCTTC.

This clonotype was observed a few times. This chain uses TRBV3-1 with TRBJ2-4; D gene unclear. Germline V gives CDR1 LGHDT, CDR2 YNNKEL (reference sequence). Trimming pared 4 bases from V and 9 bases from J, leaving 16 bases between. This CDR3 has 14 amino acids. The CDR3 sequence: CASSPFDGSSIQYF. DNA of the CDR3: TGTGCCAGCAGCCCTTTTGACGGCTCCAGCATTCAGTACTTC.

A few counts support this clonotype. V usage is TRBV5-4 and J usage is TRBJ2-2; tentatively, D is TRBD1 or TRBD2 (5 bases each). The CDR3 is made up of 15 amino acids. Looked up from germline, CDR1 is SGHNT and CDR2 is YYREEE (reference sequence). The germline V and J ends were trimmed by 4 bases and 7 bases, with 17 bases remaining between them. The CDR3 nucleotides read TGTGCCAGCAGCCGAATGGGACCCAGCGACGGGGAGCTGTTTTTT. Encoded protein: CASSRMGPSDGELFF.

This sequence joins TRBV5-6 and TRBJ1-1; a weak D match, TRBD1 (6 bases). V was cut by 2 bases and J by 3 bases, with 14 bases left in between. The CDR3 covers 15 residues. Germline values: CDR1 SGHDT, CDR2 YYEEEE. In DNA, the CDR3 is TGTGCCAGCAGCTTATGGGGGCGCGAATACACTGAAGCTTTCTTT. Protein product: CASSLWGREYTEAFF.

The chain combines TRBV5-4 with TRBJ1-1; 10 bases are a match to TRBD1. Germline V CDR1 and CDR2: SGHNT, YYREEE (reference sequence). V was pared by 0 bases and J by 5 bases, with 4 bases of the junction left unmatched. The CDR3 sequence is 15 residues long. CDR3 bases: TGTGCCAGCAGCTTGGGGGGACAGGGGTTTACTGAAGCTTTCTTT. Its translation: CASSLGGQGFTEAFF.

This clonotype was counted only a few times. The genes are TRBV27 and TRBJ2-3; 7 bases are a match to TRBD2. Germline trimming cut 0 bases from V and 11 bases from J; bases unmatched to any gene: 5. Germline values: CDR1 MNHEY, CDR2 SMNVEV (reference sequence). This CDR3 comprises 13 residues. The CDR3 nucleotides read TGTGCCAGCAGTTTATCCGGCGGGAGCAGGCAGTATTTT. Amino acid sequence: CASSLSGGSRQYF.

The rearrangement joins TRBV7-9 to TRBJ2-5; no clear D gene. The CDR3 consists of 15 residues. Germline CDR1 and CDR2: SEHNR and FQNEAQ (reference sequence). V lost 5 bases to trimming and J lost 5 bases, with 18 bases between them. The CDR3, as DNA: TGTGCCAGCAGCCGAACTGCCGGAAACCGGGAGACCCAGTACTTC. As protein: CASSRTAGNRETQYF.

In this sample, this clonotype turned up a few times. CDR3 coding DNA: TGTGCCAGCAGCTCCGCCTTGAAAGATACGCAGTATTTT. Protein: CASSSALKDTQYF. This chain connects TRBV7-9 to TRBJ2-3; D gene ambiguous. Germline V gives CDR1 SEHNR, CDR2 FQNEAQ (reference sequence). V was clipped by 4 bases and J by 5 bases, with 10 bases between them. The CDR3 has 13 residues.

This clonotype was observed a handful of times. The J gene is TRBJ1-1, the V gene TRBV7-9; 9 bases match TRBD1. V trimming: 4 bases; J trimming: 6 bases; junction bases outside the gene matches: 6. This CDR3 has 14 residues. CDR1 and CDR2 from the germline V gene are SEHNR and FQNEAQ (reference sequence). The CDR3 DNA is TGTGCCAGCAGCTCGGCTGACAGGGGGGCTGAAGCTTTCTTT. Its translation is CASSSADRGAEAFF.